One sample yielded the 2 T cell receptor beta chains listed below, sequenced in a study of response to subunit inactivated influenza vaccine. TCRdb ran MiXCR on the RT-PCR reads and lists one entry per CDR3 protein. The top ten clones hold 9.5% to 11% of a sample with about 570,000 distinct CDR3 sequences, about 10% of them seen once. This sample also belongs to another study, concerning T cells expressing NK-cell markers. That publication notes: 5'RACE template switching with UMIs produced the TCR beta cDNA.

The sample consisted of PBMCs from blood, taken on the day of vaccination. These receptor sequences come from a man aged 50-59 years who received an inactivated influenza vaccine.

This clonotype was found a few times. The genes are TRBV7-9 and TRBJ2-4, with D possibly matching TRBD2 (5 bases). This CDR3 is 16 amino acids long. CDR1 and CDR2 from the germline V gene are SEHNR and FQNEAQ (reference sequence). V shed 2 bases and J shed 2 bases, with 13 bases lying between them. CDR3 amino acids: CASSLSRGSPKNIQYF. CDR3 nucleotide sequence: TGTGCCAGCAGCTTAAGTCGGGGTAGTCCCAAAAACATTCAGTACTTC.

This clonotype was observed a handful of times. This chain connects TRBV14 to TRBJ2-3; D is unclear. The CDR3 runs to 13 residues. CDR1 is SGHDN, CDR2 FVKESK, per germline. The V and J ends lost 3 bases and 2 bases respectively, with 6 bases between them. Here the CDR3 reads CASSQLNTDTQYF. The CDR3 nucleotides are TGTGCCAGCAGCCAGCTAAACACAGATACGCAGTATTTT. The entire variable domain, with the rest obtained from reference TRBV14 and TRBJ2-3, is as follows: EAGVTQFPSHSVIEKGQTVTLRCDPISGHDNLYWYRRVMGKEIKFLLHFVKESKQDESGMPNNRFLAERTGGTYSTLKVQPAELEDSGVYFCASSQLNTDTQYFGPGTRLTVL.